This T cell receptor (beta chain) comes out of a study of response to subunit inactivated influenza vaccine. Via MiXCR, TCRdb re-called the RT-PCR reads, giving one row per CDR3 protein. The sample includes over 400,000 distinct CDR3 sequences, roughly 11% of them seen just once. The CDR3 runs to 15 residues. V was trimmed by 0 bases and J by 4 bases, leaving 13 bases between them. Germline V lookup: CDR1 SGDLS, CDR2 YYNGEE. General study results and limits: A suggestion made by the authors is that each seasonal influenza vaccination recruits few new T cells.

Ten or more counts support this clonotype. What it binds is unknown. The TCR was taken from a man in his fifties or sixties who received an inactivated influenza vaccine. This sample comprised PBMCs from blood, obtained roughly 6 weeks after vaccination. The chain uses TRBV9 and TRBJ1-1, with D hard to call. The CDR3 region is CASSVGSQSSTEAFF. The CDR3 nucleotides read TGTGCCAGCAGCGTAGGAAGTCAGTCGAGCACTGAAGCTTTCTTT.